The T cell receptor beta chain under discussion was sequenced for a study of blood T cells in healthy people across ages (dated by TCRdb to the mid-2010s). Regarding the study in general: In model experiments, roughly one uniquely barcoded TCR beta cDNA molecule per two T cells was captured by template switching. The study analyzed two additional independent replicas of 1 million unique cDNA reads from the same blood draw for two donors, one aged 18 to 30 and one aged 80 or older. Four age groups were formed from the donors: young (average roughly 15 years), middle-aged (approximately 39), aged (under 70) and long-lived (more than 75). To track age-related changes in TCR beta repertoire diversity, the study relied on deep sequencing normalized with unique cDNA molecular identifiers.

Reading the germline V gene gives CDR1 SGHRS and CDR2 YFSETQ. The CDR3 goes from the cysteine to the phenylalanine over 13 residues. The retained sequence is limited to the CDR3, 39 bases, with the frame set at the first base. V loses 7 bases of germline sequence and J loses 1 base, and the interval between the two ends is 12 bases. Results and caveats for the whole study, not just this receptor: Because profiling used bulk unsorted PBMCs, naive and antigen-experienced compartments could not be compared conclusively. The percentage of naive T cells measured by flow cytometry correlated strongly with observed TCR beta diversity. Observed TCR beta diversity per million T cells fell roughly linearly with age, and a significant reduction was already apparent by age about 36. Estimates of total diversity based on one million sequenced T cells were considered lower bounds and underestimates. Because donor CMV infection status was unknown, age-related changes in expanded clonotypes were potentially confounded. Compared with the aged group, more naive CD4+ T cells, fewer expanded clones and increased TCR diversity were shown by the long-lived group, suggesting age selection.

The roughly 39 donors, aged about 6 to 95 years, were systemically healthy Caucasian individuals from Russia. Each donor gave approximately 9.3 milliliters of peripheral blood, collected into EDTA-treated Vacutainer tubes. Ficoll-Paque density-gradient centrifugation was used to isolate PBMCs, with at least 7 million per sample. Total RNA was extracted from PBMCs with Trizol reagent, with at least 5.5 micrograms obtained per sample. For every donor, flow cytometry on a PBMC aliquot measured the percentage of naive CD45RAhigh/CD27high T cells. Library preparation was by 5' RACE. The instrument was an Illumina HiSeq 2500. A second PCR of 7 to 11 cycles was run with a J-beta primer mix and a sample-barcoded 5' primer. Each TCR beta cDNA molecule received a unique molecular identifier from a template-switch 5' adaptor carrying 12 random nucleotides. Each sample yielded at least 3 million CDR3-containing paired-end reads. First-strand cDNA synthesis was performed from all RNA using the Mint cDNA synthesis kit, with priming by a TRBC-specific oligonucleotide. All cDNA was treated with uracil-DNA glycosylase and then went through a first 18-cycle PCR with the universal primers M1SS and BC2_uni_R. The paper's data handling went like this. Each sample was normalized by randomly selecting 1 million high-quality reads, each carrying a distinct molecular identifier. Reads sharing molecular identifiers were discarded rather than binned into consensus sequences. MiTCR, run with a Q25 quality threshold and the strictest error-elimination algorithm, handled CDR3 identification, clonotype clustering and error correction. A nonparametric unseen species model with Euler transformation was used to estimate a lower bound on total TCR beta diversity. Through fastp at Q25 and MiXCR, TCRdb rebuilt clones from the public reads, retaining in-frame beta chains. Each entry merges the rows of one CDR3 protein and shows their most common DNA and genes. The V and J calls were not made by the authors but by TCRdb's processing. The sample table records fewer than 650,000 distinct CDR3 sequences; roughly a quarter of these occur just once. The ten largest account for about 3.9% of the sample.

As regards this clonotype: The target of this receptor is not known. Base-call qualities are not available, and no considerably larger clone is one nucleotide away.

These data were also reused for a study on T cells of mothers and their children. The second paper states: The donors were nine systemically healthy Caucasian individuals, made up of three mothers and their six children. cDNA synthesis consumed the entire amount of extracted RNA, loaded at approximately 1.5 ug RNA in each 15 ul reaction. In the second PCR, the M1S primer introduced both the sample barcodes and 2-4 random nucleotides. More than 8.5 million TCR beta CDR3 reads were obtained from each mother, and several million reads were obtained from each child. In both related and unrelated pairs, thymic selection shapes the output of TCR recombination in a similar way, with inherited differences having only a minor effect. Normalized repertoire overlap was always slightly but never significantly higher in related than unrelated mother-child pairs. With a sensitivity of about 100 clones per million clonotypes, no persistent microchimeric T cell clones were detected. The study used deep NGS to compare TCR beta repertoires of mothers and children, seeking features distinguishing related mother-child pairs from unrelated individuals. The mean age was roughly 36 +/- 4 years for the mothers and about 12 +/- 4 years for the children. After adapter ligation was performed with NEBNext reagents, the libraries were sequenced on an Illumina HiSeq 2000 with 100+100 nt paired-end reads. Mother and child libraries were prepared a month apart and sequenced in separate runs to prevent cross-contamination. Each donor had between 500,000 and 2,000,000 distinct TCR beta clonotypes identified. Naive TCR beta clonotypes were estimated from low-frequency clonotypes matched to each donor's FACS-determined naive share, without sorting.

This TCR derives from a boy younger than 10 in good health. The specimen sequenced was blood. Recombination connected TRBV5-1 to TRBJ2-7; the D call could be TRBD1 or TRBD2, with each sharing 6 bases. The DNA sequence is TGCGCCAGCGGAGGGGACAATTCCTACGAGCAGTACTTC. Its translation is CASGGDNSYEQYF.